Sequencing of this T cell receptor (beta chain) was carried out in a study of T cells in localized non-small cell lung cancer. Sequencing used immunoSEQ multiplex PCR; TCRdb keeps in-frame clones, though not all of them. In the table there are some 1,600 clones, approximately 21% of which are singletons. This clone was observed a handful of times. The ends were cut back, 5 bases at V and 0 bases at J, with 15 bases in the middle. The CDR3 sequence is 15 residues long. Germline V lookup: CDR1 SGDLS, CDR2 YYNGEE. The J gene is TRBJ2-7, the V gene TRBV9; D may match TRBD1 or TRBD2 (6 bases each). The specimen was normal lung tissue next to the tumor, collected before any cancer treatment. This receptor was identified in a woman aged 40-70 years with stage I lung adenocarcinoma. CDR3 amino acids: CASSTKGGSSYEQYF. The CDR3 nucleotides read TGTGCCAGCAGTACAAAGGGGGGAAGCTCCTACGAGCAGTACTTC.